Given below is one TCR beta chain in context. Its antigen is unknown. Trimming left V 5 bases short and J 1 base short, with 12 bases between. Germline-derived CDR1 and CDR2 are MDHEN and SYDVKM. This CDR3 region has 15 residues. Only in-frame clones appear in the TCRdb table, and some are missing; sequencing was by immunoSEQ multiplex PCR. The data contain 950,000 to 1,200,000 clones, 60% to 80% of them singletons. The sample is drawn from a study of shared clonotypes between healthy human individuals. Study-level findings and limits: In contrast to clonotypes shared by all four donors, non-shared clonotypes had lower generation probabilities.

The investigators split CD4+ cells into a CD45RA+ naive subset and a CD45RA-negative memory subset. The V gene is TRBV28, the J gene TRBJ1-5; TRBD1 might be the D (6 bases). Input material: memory CD4+ T cells from PBMCs. Stated subset: CD45RA-negative fraction. The clonotype originates from a man younger than 35 in good health. Some clones in this sample may be carry-over from other donors' samples. The DNA of the CDR3 is TGTGCCAGCAGTACCAGGGGACTCAGCAATCAGCCCCAGCATTTT. Its protein is CASSTRGLSNQPQHF.